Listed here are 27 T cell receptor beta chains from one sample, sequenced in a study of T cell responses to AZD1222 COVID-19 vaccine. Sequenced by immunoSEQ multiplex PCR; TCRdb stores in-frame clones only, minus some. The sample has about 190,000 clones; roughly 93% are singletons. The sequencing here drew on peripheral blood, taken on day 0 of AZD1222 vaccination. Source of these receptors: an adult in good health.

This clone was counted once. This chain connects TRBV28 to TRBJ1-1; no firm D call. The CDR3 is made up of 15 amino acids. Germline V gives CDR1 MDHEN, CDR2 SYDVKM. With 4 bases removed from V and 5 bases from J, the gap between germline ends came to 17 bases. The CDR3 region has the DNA TGTGCCAGCAGTTCACCCCCTTCGTGGCGGACTGAAGCTTTCTTT. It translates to CASSSPPSWRTEAFF.

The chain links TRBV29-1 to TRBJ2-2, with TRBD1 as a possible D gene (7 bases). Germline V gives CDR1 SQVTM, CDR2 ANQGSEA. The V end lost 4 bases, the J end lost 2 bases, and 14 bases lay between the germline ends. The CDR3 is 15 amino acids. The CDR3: CSVAGGLLNTGELFF. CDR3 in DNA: TGCAGCGTTGCAGGGGGACTTCTCAACACCGGGGAGCTGTTTTTT.

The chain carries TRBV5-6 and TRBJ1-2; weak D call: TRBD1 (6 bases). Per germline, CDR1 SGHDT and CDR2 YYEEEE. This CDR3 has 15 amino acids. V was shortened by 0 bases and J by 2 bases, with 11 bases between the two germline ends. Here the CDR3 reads CASSLAFTGNYGYTF. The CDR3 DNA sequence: TGTGCCAGCAGCTTGGCCTTCACAGGGAACTATGGCTACACCTTC. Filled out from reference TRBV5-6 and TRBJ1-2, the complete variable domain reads DAGVTQSPTHLIKTRGQQVTLRCSPKSGHDTVSWYQQALGQGPQFIFQYYEEEERQRGNFPDRFSGHQFPNYSSELNVNALLLGDSALYLCASSLAFTGNYGYTFGSGTRLTVV.

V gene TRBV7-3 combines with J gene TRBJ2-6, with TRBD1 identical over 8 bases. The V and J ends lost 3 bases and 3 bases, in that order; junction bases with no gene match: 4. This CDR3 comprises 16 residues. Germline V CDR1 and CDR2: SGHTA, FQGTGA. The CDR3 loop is CASSFRGHRGANVLTF. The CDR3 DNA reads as TGTGCCAGCAGCTTCAGGGGGCACCGTGGGGCCAACGTCCTGACTTTC.

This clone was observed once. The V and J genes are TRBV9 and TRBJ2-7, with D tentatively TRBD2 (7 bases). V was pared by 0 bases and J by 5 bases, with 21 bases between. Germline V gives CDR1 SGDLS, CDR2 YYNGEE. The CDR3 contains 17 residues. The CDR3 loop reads CASSVAPLGGGLDEQYF. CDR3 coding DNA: TGTGCCAGCAGCGTAGCTCCCCTAGGCGGGGGCTTAGACGAGCAGTACTTC.

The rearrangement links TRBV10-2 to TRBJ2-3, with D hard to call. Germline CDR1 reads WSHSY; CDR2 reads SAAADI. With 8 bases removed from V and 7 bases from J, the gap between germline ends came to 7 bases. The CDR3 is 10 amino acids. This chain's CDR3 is CASGVNTQYF. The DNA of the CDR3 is TGCGCCAGCGGGGTAAATACGCAGTATTTT.

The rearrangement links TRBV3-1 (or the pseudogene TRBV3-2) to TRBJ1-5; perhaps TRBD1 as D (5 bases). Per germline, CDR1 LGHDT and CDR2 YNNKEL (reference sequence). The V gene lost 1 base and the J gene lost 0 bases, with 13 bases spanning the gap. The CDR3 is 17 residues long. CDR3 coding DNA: TGTGCCAGCAGCCAAGGCAGGGCAGGGAATAGCAATCAGCCCCAGCATTTT. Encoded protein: CASSQGRAGNSNQPQHF.

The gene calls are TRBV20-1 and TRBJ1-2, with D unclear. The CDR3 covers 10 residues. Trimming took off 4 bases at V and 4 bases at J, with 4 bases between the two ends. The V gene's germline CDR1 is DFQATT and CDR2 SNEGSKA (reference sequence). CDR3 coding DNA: TGCAGTGCTAACGGCTATGGCTACACCTTC. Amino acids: CSANGYGYTF.

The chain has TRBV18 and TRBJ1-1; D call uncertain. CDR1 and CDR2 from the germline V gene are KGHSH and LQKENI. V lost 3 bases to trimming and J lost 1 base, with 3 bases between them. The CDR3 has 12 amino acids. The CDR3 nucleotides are TGTGCCAGCTCACCGCGGAACACTGAAGCTTTCTTT. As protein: CASSPRNTEAFF.

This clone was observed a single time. CDR3 coding DNA: TGTGCCAGCAGCCAAGGGGACATTTGGATGAGCTCCTATAATTCACCCCTCCACTTT. It is translated as CASSQGDIWMSSYNSPLHF. V is TRBV3-1 (or the pseudogene TRBV3-2) and J is TRBJ1-6; TRBD1 is a possible D gene (6 bases). The CDR3 sequence is 19 residues long. V was trimmed by 1 base and J by 0 bases, leaving 16 bases between them. The germline gives CDR1 LGHDT, CDR2 YNNKEL (reference sequence).

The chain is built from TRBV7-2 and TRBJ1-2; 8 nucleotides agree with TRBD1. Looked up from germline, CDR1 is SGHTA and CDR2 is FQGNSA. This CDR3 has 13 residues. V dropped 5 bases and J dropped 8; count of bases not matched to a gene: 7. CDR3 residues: CASSLDRVGGYTF. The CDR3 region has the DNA TGTGCCAGCAGCCTGGACAGGGTGGGCGGCTACACCTTC.

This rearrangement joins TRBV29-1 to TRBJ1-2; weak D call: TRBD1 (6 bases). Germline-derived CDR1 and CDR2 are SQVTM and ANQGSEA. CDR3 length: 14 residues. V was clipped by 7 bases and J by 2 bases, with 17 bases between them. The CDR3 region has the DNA TGCAGCGCCCCTTCGGGACACTCGAACTATGGCTACACCTTC. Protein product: CSAPSGHSNYGYTF.

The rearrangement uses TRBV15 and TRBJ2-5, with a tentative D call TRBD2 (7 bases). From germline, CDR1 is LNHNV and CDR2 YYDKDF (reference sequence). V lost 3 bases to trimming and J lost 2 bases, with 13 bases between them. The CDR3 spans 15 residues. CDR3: CATSRGGRGQETQYF. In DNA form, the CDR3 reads TGTGCCACCAGCAGGGGGGGGCGGGGGCAAGAGACCCAGTACTTC.

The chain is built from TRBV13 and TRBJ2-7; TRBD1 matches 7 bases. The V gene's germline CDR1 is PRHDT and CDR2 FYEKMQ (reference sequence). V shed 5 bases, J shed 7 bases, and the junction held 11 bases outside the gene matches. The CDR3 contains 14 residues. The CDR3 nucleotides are TGTGCCAGCAGCCCCAACACAGGGGCCTGGGAGCAGTACTTC. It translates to CASSPNTGAWEQYF. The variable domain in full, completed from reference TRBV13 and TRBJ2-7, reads AAGVIQSPRHLIKEKRETATLKCYPIPRHDTVYWYQQGPGQDPQFLISFYEKMQSDKGSIPDRFSAQQFSDYHSELNMSSLELGDSALYFCASSPNTGAWEQYFGPGTRLTVT.

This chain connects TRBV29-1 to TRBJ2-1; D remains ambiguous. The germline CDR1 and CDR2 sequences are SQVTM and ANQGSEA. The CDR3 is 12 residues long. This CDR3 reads CSLGGATGEQFF. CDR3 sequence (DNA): TGCAGTTTAGGCGGCGCCACGGGTGAGCAGTTCTTC.

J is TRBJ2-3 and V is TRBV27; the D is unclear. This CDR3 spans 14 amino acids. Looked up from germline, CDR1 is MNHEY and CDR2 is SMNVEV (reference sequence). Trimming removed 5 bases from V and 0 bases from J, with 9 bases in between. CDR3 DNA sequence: TGTGCCAGCAGTCTAAAACGGAGCACAGATACGCAGTATTTT. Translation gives CASSLKRSTDTQYF.

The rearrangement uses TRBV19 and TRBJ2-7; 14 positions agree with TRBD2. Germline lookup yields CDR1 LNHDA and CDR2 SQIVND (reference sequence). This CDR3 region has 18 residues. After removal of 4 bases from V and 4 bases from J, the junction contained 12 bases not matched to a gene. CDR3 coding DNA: TGTGCCAGTAGTAGGGGACTAGCGGGAGCCCACGTGAGGTACGAGCAGTACTTC. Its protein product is CASSRGLAGAHVRYEQYF. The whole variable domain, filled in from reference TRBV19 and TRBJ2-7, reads DGGITQSPKYLFRKEGQNVTLSCEQNLNHDAMYWYRQDPGQGLRLIYYSQIVNDFQKGDIAEGYSVSREKKESFPLTVTSAQKNPTAFYLCASSRGLAGAHVRYEQYFGPGTRLTVT.

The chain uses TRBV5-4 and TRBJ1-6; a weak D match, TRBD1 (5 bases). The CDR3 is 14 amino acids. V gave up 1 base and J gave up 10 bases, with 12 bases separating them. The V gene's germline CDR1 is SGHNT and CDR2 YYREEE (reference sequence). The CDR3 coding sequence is TGTGCCAGCAGCTTGCAGGGTGGCGGATCACCCCTCCACTTT. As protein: CASSLQGGGSPLHF.

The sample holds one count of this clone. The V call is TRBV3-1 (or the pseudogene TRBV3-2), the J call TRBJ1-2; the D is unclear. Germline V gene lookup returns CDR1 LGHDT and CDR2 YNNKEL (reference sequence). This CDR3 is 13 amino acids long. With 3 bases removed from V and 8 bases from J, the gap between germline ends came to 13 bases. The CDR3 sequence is CASSQRTSGGYTF. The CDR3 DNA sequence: TGTGCCAGCAGCCAGAGAACAAGTGGCGGCTACACCTTC.

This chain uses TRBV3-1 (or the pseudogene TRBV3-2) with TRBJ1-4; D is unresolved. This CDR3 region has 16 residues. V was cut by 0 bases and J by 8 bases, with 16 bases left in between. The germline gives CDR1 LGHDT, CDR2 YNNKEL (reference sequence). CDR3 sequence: CASSQDPLVRQEKLFF. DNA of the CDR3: TGTGCCAGCAGCCAAGACCCCTTGGTCAGGCAGGAAAAACTGTTTTTT.

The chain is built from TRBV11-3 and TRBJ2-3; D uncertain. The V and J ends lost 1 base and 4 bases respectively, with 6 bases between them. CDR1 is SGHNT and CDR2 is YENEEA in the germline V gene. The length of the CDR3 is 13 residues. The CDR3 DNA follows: TGTGCCAGCAGCTTAGGGAACGCAGATACGCAGTATTTT. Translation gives CASSLGNADTQYF. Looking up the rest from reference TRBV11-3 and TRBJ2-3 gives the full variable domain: EAGVVQSPRYKIIEKKQPVAFWCNPISGHNTLYWYLQNLGQGPELLIRYENEEAVDDSQLPKDRFSAERLKGVDSTLKIQPAELGDSAVYLCASSLGNADTQYFGPGTRLTVL.

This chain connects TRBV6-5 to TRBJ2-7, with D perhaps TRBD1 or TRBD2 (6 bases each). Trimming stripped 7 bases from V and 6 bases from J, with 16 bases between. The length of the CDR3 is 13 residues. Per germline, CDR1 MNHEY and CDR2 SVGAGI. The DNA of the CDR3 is TGTGCCAGCAACGGAAGGGGGGTAGGCGAGCAGTACTTC. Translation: CASNGRGVGEQYF.

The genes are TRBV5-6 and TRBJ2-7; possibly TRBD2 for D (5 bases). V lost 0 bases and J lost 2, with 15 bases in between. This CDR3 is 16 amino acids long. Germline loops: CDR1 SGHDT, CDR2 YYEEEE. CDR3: CASSLVTGRNTYEQYF. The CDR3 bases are TGTGCCAGCAGCTTGGTAACGGGGAGAAATACCTACGAGCAGTACTTC. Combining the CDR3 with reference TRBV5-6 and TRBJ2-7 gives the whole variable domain DAGVTQSPTHLIKTRGQQVTLRCSPKSGHDTVSWYQQALGQGPQFIFQYYEEEERQRGNFPDRFSGHQFPNYSSELNVNALLLGDSALYLCASSLVTGRNTYEQYFGPGTRLTVT.

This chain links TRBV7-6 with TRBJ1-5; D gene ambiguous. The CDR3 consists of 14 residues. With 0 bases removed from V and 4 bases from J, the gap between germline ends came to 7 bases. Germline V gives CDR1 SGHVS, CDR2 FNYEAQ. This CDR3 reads CASSLASVNQPQHF. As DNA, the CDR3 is TGTGCCAGCAGCTTAGCGTCCGTGAATCAGCCCCAGCATTTT.

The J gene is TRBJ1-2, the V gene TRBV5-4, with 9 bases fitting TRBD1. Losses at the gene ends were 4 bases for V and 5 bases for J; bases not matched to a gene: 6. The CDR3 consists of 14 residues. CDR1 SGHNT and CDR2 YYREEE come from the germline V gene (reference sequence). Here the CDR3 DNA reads TGTGCCAGCAGCCTCCGGGACAGGGCATATGGCTACACCTTC. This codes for CASSLRDRAYGYTF.

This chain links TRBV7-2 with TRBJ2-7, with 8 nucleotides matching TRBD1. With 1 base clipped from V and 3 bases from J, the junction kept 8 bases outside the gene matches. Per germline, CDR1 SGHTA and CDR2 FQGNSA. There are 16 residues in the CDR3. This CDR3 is CASSLGEDRVHYEQYF. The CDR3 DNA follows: TGTGCCAGCAGCTTAGGGGAGGACAGGGTACACTACGAGCAGTACTTC.

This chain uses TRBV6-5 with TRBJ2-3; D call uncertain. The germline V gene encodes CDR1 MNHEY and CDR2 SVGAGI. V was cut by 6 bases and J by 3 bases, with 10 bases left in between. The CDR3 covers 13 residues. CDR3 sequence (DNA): TGTGCCAGCAGCCGCGCGGTTACAGATACGCAGTATTTT. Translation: CASSRAVTDTQYF.